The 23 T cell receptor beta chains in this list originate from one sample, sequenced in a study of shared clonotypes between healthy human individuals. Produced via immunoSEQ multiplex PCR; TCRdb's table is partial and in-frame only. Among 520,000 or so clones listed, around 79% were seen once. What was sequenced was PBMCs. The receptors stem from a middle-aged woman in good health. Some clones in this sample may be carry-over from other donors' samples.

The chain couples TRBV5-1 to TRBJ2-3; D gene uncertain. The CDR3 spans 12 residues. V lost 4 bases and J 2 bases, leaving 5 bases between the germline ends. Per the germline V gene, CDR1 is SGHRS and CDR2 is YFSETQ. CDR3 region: CASSQVTDTQYF. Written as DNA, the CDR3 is TGCGCCAGCAGCCAGGTCACAGATACGCAGTATTTT.

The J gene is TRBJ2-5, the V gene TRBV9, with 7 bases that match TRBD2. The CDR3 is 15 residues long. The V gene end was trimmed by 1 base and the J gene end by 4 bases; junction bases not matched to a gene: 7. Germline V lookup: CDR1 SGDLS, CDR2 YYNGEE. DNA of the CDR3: TGTGCCAGCAGCGTAAACGGCAGGGAGGGAGAGACCCAGTACTTC. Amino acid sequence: CASSVNGREGETQYF.

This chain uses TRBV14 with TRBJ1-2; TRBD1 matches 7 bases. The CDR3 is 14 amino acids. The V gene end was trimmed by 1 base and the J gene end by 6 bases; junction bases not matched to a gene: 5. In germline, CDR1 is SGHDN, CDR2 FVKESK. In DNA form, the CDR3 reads TGTGCCAGCAGCCAAGTACGACAGGGCGATGGCTACACCTTC. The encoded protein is CASSQVRQGDGYTF.

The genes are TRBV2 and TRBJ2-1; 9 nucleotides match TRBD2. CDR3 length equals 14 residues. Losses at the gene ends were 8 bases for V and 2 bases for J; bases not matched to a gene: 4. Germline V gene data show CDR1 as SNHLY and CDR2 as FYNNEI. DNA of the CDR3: TGTGCCAGCTTGGCGGGAGGGACCTACAATGAGCAGTTCTTC. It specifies CASLAGGTYNEQFF.

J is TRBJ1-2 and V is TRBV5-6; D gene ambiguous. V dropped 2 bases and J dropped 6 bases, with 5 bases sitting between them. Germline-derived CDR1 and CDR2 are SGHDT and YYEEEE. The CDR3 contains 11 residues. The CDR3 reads CASSFKDGYTF. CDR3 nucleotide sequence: TGTGCCAGCAGCTTCAAAGATGGCTACACCTTC.

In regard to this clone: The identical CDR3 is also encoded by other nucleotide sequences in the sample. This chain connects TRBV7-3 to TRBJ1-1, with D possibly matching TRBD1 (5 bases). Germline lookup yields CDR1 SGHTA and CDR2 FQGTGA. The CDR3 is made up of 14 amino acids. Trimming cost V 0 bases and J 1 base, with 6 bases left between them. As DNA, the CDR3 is TGTGCCAGCAGCTTAACGGGGGGGAACACTGAAGCTTTCTTT. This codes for CASSLTGGNTEAFF.

CDR3 nucleotides: TGCAGCGCTGGACAGCAAGAGACCCAGTACTTC. It specifies CSAGQQETQYF. The V and J genes are TRBV29-1 and TRBJ2-5, with D perhaps TRBD1 (6 bases). CDR1 and CDR2 from the germline V gene are SQVTM and ANQGSEA. The V and J ends lost 7 bases and 2 bases respectively, with 8 bases between them. The CDR3 is 11 residues long.

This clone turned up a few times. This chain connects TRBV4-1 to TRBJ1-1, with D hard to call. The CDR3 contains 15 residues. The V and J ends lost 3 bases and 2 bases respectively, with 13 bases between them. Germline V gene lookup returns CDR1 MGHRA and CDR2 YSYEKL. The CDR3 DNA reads TGCGCCAGCAGCCAGGGAGGGAGAATTAACACTGAAGCTTTCTTT. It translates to CASSQGGRINTEAFF.

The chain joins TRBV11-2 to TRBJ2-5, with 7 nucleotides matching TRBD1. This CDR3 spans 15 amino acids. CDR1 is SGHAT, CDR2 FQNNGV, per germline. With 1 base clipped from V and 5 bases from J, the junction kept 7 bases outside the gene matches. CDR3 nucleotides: TGTGCCAGCAGCTTAGCAGGGGGACGCGGGGAGACCCAGTACTTC. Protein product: CASSLAGGRGETQYF.

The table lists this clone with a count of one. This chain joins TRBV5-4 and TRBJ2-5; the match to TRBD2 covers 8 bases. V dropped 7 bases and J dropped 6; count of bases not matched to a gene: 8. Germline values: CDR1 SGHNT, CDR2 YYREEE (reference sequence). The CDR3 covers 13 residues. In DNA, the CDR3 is TGTGCCAGCCAGAGCGGGAGTAGGAAGACCCAGTACTTC. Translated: CASQSGSRKTQYF. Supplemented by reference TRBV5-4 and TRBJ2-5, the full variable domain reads ETGVTQSPTHLIKTRGQQVTLRCSSQSGHNTVSWYQQALGQGPQFIFQYYREEENGRGNFPPRFSGLQFPNYSSELNVNALELDDSALYLCASQSGSRKTQYFGPGTRLLVL.

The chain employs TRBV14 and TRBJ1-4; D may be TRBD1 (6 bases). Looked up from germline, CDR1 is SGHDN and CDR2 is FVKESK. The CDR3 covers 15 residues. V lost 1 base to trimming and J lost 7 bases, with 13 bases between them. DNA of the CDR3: TGTGCCAGCAGCCAAGGGGACACCCGTGGTGAAAAACTGTTTTTT. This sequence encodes CASSQGDTRGEKLFF. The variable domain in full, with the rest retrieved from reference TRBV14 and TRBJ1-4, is EAGVTQFPSHSVIEKGQTVTLRCDPISGHDNLYWYRRVMGKEIKFLLHFVKESKQDESGMPNNRFLAERTGGTYSTLKVQPAELEDSGVYFCASSQGDTRGEKLFFGSGTQLSVL.

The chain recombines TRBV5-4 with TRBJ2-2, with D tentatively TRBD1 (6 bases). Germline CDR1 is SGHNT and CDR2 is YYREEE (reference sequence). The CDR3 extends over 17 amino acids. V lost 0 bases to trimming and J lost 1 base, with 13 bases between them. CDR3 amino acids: CASSLGAPGQNTGELFF. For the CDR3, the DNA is TGTGCCAGCAGCTTGGGGGCCCCGGGACAGAACACCGGGGAGCTGTTTTTT.

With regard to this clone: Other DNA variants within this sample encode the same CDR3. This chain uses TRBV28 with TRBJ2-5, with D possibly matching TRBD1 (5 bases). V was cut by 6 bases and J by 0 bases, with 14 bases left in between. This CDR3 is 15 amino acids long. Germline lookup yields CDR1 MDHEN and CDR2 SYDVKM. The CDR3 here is CASSLSTGYQETQYF. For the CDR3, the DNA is TGTGCCAGCAGCCTAAGCACAGGTTACCAAGAGACCCAGTACTTC.

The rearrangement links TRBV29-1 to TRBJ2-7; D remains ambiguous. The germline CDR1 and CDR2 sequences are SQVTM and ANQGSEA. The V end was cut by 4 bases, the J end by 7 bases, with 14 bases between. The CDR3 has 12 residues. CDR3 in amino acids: CSVVPGGGEQYF. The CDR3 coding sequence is TGCAGCGTTGTGCCAGGCGGCGGTGAGCAGTACTTC.

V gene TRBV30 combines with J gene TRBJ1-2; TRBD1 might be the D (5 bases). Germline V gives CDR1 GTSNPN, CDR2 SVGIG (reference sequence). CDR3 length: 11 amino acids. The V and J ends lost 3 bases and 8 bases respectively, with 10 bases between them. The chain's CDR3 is CAWSRSGGYTF. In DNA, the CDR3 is TGTGCCTGGAGCCGGTCAGGGGGCTACACCTTC.

CDR3 sequence (DNA): TGTGCCAGCAGCTATCCCTCGGCGGCCGTCTATGGCTACACCTTC. Translated: CASSYPSAAVYGYTF. The genes are TRBV5-4 and TRBJ1-2; D remains ambiguous. CDR3 length: 15 residues. The germline V gene encodes CDR1 SGHNT and CDR2 YYREEE (reference sequence). Trimming shortened V by 3 bases and J by 4 bases, and 16 bases separated the two germline ends.

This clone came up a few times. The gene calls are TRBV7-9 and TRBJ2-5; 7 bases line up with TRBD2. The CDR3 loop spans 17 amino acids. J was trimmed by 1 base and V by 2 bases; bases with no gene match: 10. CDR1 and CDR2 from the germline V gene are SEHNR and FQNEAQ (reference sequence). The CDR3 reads CASSLYIGASGQETQYF. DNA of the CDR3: TGTGCCAGCAGCTTATATATTGGGGCTAGCGGCCAAGAGACCCAGTACTTC.

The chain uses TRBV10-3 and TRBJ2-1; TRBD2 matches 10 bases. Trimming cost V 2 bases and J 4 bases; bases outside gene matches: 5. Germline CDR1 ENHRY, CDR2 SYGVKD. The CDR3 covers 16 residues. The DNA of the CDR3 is TGTGCCATCAGTGAGGACCTAGCGGGAGAATACAATGAGCAGTTCTTC. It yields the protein CAISEDLAGEYNEQFF.

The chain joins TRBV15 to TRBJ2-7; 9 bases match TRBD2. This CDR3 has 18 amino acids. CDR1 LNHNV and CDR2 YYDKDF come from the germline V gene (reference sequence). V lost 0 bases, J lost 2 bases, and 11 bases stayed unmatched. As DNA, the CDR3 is TGTGCCACCAGCAGAGATCGCCTAGCGGGATTACGAACCTACGAGCAGTACTTC. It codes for CATSRDRLAGLRTYEQYF.

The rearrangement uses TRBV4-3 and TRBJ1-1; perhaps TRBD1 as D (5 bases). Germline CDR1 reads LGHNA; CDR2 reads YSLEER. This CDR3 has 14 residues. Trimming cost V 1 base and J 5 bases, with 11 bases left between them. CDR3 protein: CASSQVGARTEAFF. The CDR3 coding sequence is TGCGCCAGCAGCCAAGTCGGGGCGCGGACTGAAGCTTTCTTT.

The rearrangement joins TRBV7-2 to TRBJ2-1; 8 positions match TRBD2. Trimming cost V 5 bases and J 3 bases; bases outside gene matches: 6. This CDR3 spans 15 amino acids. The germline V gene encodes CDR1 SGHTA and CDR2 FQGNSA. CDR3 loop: CASSTGTRNYNEQFF. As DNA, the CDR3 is TGTGCCAGCAGCACCGGGACTAGAAACTACAATGAGCAGTTCTTC.

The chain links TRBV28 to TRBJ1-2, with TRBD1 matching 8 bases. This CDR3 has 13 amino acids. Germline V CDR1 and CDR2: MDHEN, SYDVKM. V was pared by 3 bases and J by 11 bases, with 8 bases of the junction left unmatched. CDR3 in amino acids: CASSLRQGTGYTF. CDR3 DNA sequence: TGTGCCAGCAGTTTGCGACAGGGGACAGGATACACCTTC.

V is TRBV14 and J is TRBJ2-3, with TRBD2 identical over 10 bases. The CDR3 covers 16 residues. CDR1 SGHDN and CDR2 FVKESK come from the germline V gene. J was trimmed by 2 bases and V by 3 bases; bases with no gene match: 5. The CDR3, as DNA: TGTGCCAGCAGCCAGGTAGCGGGAGGCCTCACAGATACGCAGTATTTT. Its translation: CASSQVAGGLTDTQYF.